These 10 T cell receptor beta chains share one sample of origin, sequenced in a study of T-cell memory formation after mild COVID-19. One entry per CDR3 protein results from TCRdb running MiXCR on the 5' RACE reads. The data hold roughly 310,000 distinct CDR3 sequences, with more than 15% observed a single time. The sequenced sample was PBMCs or a T cell subset sorted from them (not recorded which). Receptors were obtained from a man aged 18 to 30 who had mild COVID-19 (a few samples of this study predate the infection). Cell type and time point are not known.

This clonotype was detected a few times. The chain employs TRBV12-3 or TRBV12-4 and TRBJ2-1; 9 bases match TRBD1. V lost 1 base to trimming and J lost 15 bases; unmatched junction nucleotides: 13. This CDR3 has 15 residues. CDR3 protein: CASSLDGQGLSLRFF. The CDR3, as DNA: TGTGCCAGCAGTTTAGACGGACAGGGGCTATCCTTGCGGTTCTTC.

This clonotype was seen only a few times. The chain couples TRBV12-3 or TRBV12-4 to TRBJ2-2; possible D gene TRBD1, 6 bases. The germline V and J ends were trimmed by 2 bases and 5 bases, with 15 bases remaining between them. This CDR3 is built from 16 residues. For the CDR3, the DNA is TGTGCCAGCAGTTTAATGTCAGGGGTCCCTACCGGGGAGCTGTTTTTT. This encodes CASSLMSGVPTGELFF.

This sequence joins TRBV6-5 and TRBJ2-1; 8 bases align to TRBD2. The CDR3 is made up of 14 amino acids. Per the germline V gene, CDR1 is MNHEY and CDR2 is SVGAGI. V shed 10 bases, J shed 5 bases, and the junction held 10 bases outside the gene matches. The DNA for the CDR3 is TGTGCCACCTCCCTCGGGGGGGTGGACAATGAGCAGTTCTTC. It translates to CATSLGGVDNEQFF.

This clonotype was picked up many times. V gene TRBV20-1 combines with J gene TRBJ1-4; D is unclear. The CDR3 sequence is 11 residues long. Per the germline V gene, CDR1 is DFQATT and CDR2 is SNEGSKA (reference sequence). Trimming removed 7 bases from V and 5 bases from J, with 8 bases in between. As DNA, the CDR3 is TGCAGTGGGACGGTGAATGAAAAACTGTTTTTT. This sequence encodes CSGTVNEKLFF.

The chain uses TRBV20-1 and TRBJ1-2; maybe TRBD1 (6 bases). CDR1 and CDR2 from the germline V gene are DFQATT and SNEGSKA (reference sequence). The CDR3 consists of 15 residues. Deletions cut 5 bases from V and 6 bases from J, with 22 bases between. The CDR3 DNA reads TGCAGTGCTGAAGGATCCCCCGGACAGACCAATGGCTACACCTTC. Translation gives CSAEGSPGQTNGYTF.

This clonotype was counted at least ten times. The V and J genes are TRBV21-1 and TRBJ2-7. TRBV21-1 is noted as a pseudogene. This CDR3 has 15 amino acids. CDR3 loop: CASSKVRGRTYEQYV. CDR3 sequence (DNA): TGTGCCAGCAGCAAAGTTCGAGGACGGACGTACGAGCAGTACGTC.

This clonotype was detected a few times. V usage is TRBV30 and J usage is TRBJ2-7; no clear D. CDR3 size: 12 residues. Trimming shortened V by 3 bases and J by 6 bases, and 12 bases separated the two germline ends. Germline V gene lookup returns CDR1 GTSNPN and CDR2 SVGIG (reference sequence). This CDR3 reads CAWSEYLGEQYF. The CDR3 coding sequence is TGTGCCTGGAGCGAATACTTGGGCGAGCAGTACTTC.

The chain employs TRBV7-2 and TRBJ2-1, with 8 bases that match TRBD1. The CDR3 totals 16 residues. V was clipped by 5 bases and J by 3 bases; unmatched bases: 9. CDR1 SGHTA and CDR2 FQGNSA come from the germline V gene. DNA for the CDR3: TGTGCCAGCAGCGGCCCGGACAGGGTAAACTACAATGAGCAGTTCTTC. It is translated as CASSGPDRVNYNEQFF. Based on the CDR3 plus reference TRBV7-2 and TRBJ2-1, the full variable domain is GAGVSQSPSNKVTEKGKDVELRCDPISGHTALYWYRQSLGQGLEFLIYFQGNSAPDKSGLPSDRFSAERTGGSVSTLTIQRTQQEDSAVYLCASSGPDRVNYNEQFFGPGTRLTVL.

This clonotype was detected a few times. The chain couples TRBV4-1 to TRBJ2-3, with D possibly matching TRBD2 (5 bases). The CDR3 runs to 15 residues. V was pared by 1 base and J by 1 base, with 9 bases between. CDR1 is MGHRA, CDR2 YSYEKL, per germline. The CDR3 region has the DNA TGCGCCAGCAGCCAAGTTAACGGGGGCACAGATACGCAGTATTTT. This codes for CASSQVNGGTDTQYF.

The V call is TRBV7-3, the J call TRBJ2-5, with D uncertain. CDR1 is SGHTA, CDR2 FQGTGA, per germline. Trimming stripped 4 bases from V and 5 bases from J, with 11 bases between. This CDR3 has 13 amino acids. CDR3 protein: CASSYLRYETQYF. CDR3 bases: TGTGCCAGCAGCTACCTACGGTATGAGACCCAGTACTTC.